The next 26 T cell receptor beta chains were all read from a single sample in a study of sequential checkpoint blockade in melanoma. Treatment: randomized to nivolumab then ipilimumab (arm A) or the reverse (arm B). TCRdb keeps only in-frame clones here, not all; method: immunoSEQ multiplex PCR. Counted here are approximately 31,000 clones, 86% occurring once; the ten biggest clones make up roughly a fifth. The sequencing used CD8+ T cells sorted from blood (inferred from file names), collected from a patient given nivolumab and ipilimumab in sequence. The receptors come from a human donor with melanoma.

The rearrangement joins TRBV27 to TRBJ2-7; 9 bases fit TRBD1. The CDR3 is made up of 15 amino acids. CDR1 and CDR2 (germline): MNHEY, SMNVEV (reference sequence). After removal of 4 bases from V and 3 bases from J, the junction contained 7 bases not matched to a gene. The CDR3 protein is CASSSPDRGFYEQYF. CDR3 nucleotide sequence: TGTGCCAGCAGTTCCCCGGACAGGGGTTTCTACGAGCAGTACTTC.

This clone was observed a single time. The rearrangement uses TRBV7-8 and TRBJ2-2; weak D call: TRBD2 (5 bases). CDR1 SGHVS and CDR2 FQNEAQ come from the germline V gene. V dropped 1 base and J dropped 6 bases, with 12 bases sitting between them. There are 15 residues in the CDR3. The CDR3 bases are TGTGCCAGCAGCTTAGGAGGGTACGGGGCCGGGGAGCTGTTTTTT. Residues: CASSLGGYGAGELFF.

This clone was seen only a few times. The rearrangement links TRBV4-1 to TRBJ2-1; D is undetermined. The CDR3 extends over 13 amino acids. CDR1 MGHRA and CDR2 YSYEKL come from the germline V gene. The V end was cut by 5 bases, the J end by 3 bases, with 8 bases between. The CDR3 bases are TGCGCCAGCAGCATCAGCGTCTACAATGAGCAGTTCTTC. It codes for CASSISVYNEQFF.

The rearrangement uses TRBV9 and TRBJ2-3; TRBD2 agrees at 7 bases. This CDR3 is 14 amino acids long. Trimming cost V 3 bases and J 2 bases; bases outside gene matches: 3. Germline CDR1 reads SGDLS; CDR2 reads YYNGEE. In DNA, the CDR3 is TGTGCCAGCAGCGCGGGGGGAAACACAGATACGCAGTATTTT. This codes for CASSAGGNTDTQYF.

The chain recombines TRBV5-6 with TRBJ1-5, with D tentatively TRBD1 (5 bases). The ends were cut back, 2 bases at V and 1 base at J, with 13 bases in the middle. This CDR3 has 16 amino acids. Per the germline V gene, CDR1 is SGHDT and CDR2 is YYEEEE. The CDR3 sequence: CASSFGAGISNQPQHF. DNA of the CDR3: TGTGCCAGCAGCTTTGGGGCAGGGATAAGCAATCAGCCCCAGCATTTT. Full variable domain (remainder filled in from reference TRBV5-6 and TRBJ1-5): DAGVTQSPTHLIKTRGQQVTLRCSPKSGHDTVSWYQQALGQGPQFIFQYYEEEERQRGNFPDRFSGHQFPNYSSELNVNALLLGDSALYLCASSFGAGISNQPQHFGDGTRLSIL.

The chain joins TRBV4-3 to TRBJ1-4; D is perhaps TRBD1 (5 bases). Trimming took off 0 bases at V and 2 bases at J, with 7 bases between the two ends. Germline-derived CDR1 and CDR2 are LGHNA and YSLEER. CDR3 length: 15 residues. CDR3 coding DNA: TGCGCCAGCAGCCAAGATCGGGGGACTAATGAAAAACTGTTTTTT. This sequence encodes CASSQDRGTNEKLFF.

DNA of the CDR3: TGTGCCAGCAGGGCAGACACCACTTCCTACAATGAGCAGTTCTTC. This encodes CASRADTTSYNEQFF. The chain couples TRBV28 to TRBJ2-1; unclear D gene. This CDR3 contains 15 residues. V was pared by 6 bases and J by 1 base, with 13 bases between. Germline V lookup: CDR1 MDHEN, CDR2 SYDVKM.

The chain is built from TRBV7-9 and TRBJ2-3; 8 nucleotides agree with TRBD2. The CDR3 runs to 19 residues. V was pared by 2 bases and J by 0 bases, with 13 bases of the junction left unmatched. CDR1 and CDR2 from the germline V gene are SEHNR and FQNEAQ (reference sequence). The CDR3 loop reads CASSLRGLAGIRSTDTQYF. The CDR3 DNA follows: TGTGCCAGCAGCTTACGGGGTCTAGCGGGTATACGTAGCACAGATACGCAGTATTTT.

The rearrangement uses TRBV28 and TRBJ2-1; D is possibly TRBD1 (6 bases). The ends were cut back, 2 bases at V and 0 bases at J, with 8 bases in the middle. Germline CDR1 is MDHEN and CDR2 is SYDVKM. The CDR3 covers 15 residues. The CDR3, as DNA: TGTGCCAGCAGTTTAGGGACATTCTCCTACAATGAGCAGTTCTTC. This translates into CASSLGTFSYNEQFF.

The chain joins TRBV7-9 to TRBJ2-4; 8 bases align to TRBD2. This CDR3 has 16 amino acids. V lost 4 bases, J lost 1 base, and 6 bases stayed unmatched. Germline V gives CDR1 SEHNR, CDR2 FQNEAQ (reference sequence). CDR3 residues: CASSSLADGAKNIQYF. CDR3 DNA: TGTGCCAGCAGCTCACTAGCGGATGGGGCCAAAAACATTCAGTACTTC.

This chain links TRBV2 with TRBJ2-1; 12 nucleotides align to TRBD2. The V segment lost 4 bases and the J segment 3 bases; nucleotides outside the gene matches: 4. This CDR3 has 16 amino acids. The germline gives CDR1 SNHLY, CDR2 FYNNEI. CDR3 nucleotide sequence: TGTGCCAGCAGTGGCCGACTAGCGGGGGACTACAATGAGCAGTTCTTC. It encodes CASSGRLAGDYNEQFF. Looking up the rest from reference TRBV2 and TRBJ2-1 gives the full variable domain: EPEVTQTPSHQVTQMGQEVILRCVPISNHLYFYWYRQILGQKVEFLVSFYNNEISEKSEIFDDQFSVERPDGSNFTLKIRSTKLEDSAMYFCASSGRLAGDYNEQFFGPGTRLTVL.

The table lists this clone with a few counts. The chain joins TRBV11-2 to TRBJ1-1; perhaps TRBD1 as D (6 bases). Germline-derived CDR1 and CDR2 are SGHAT and FQNNGV. Trimming took 3 bases from V and 0 from J, leaving 11 bases between them. CDR3 length: 15 amino acids. The CDR3 coding sequence is TGTGCCAGCAGCTTGTACAGGGCCATGAACACTGAAGCTTTCTTT. Translating gives CASSLYRAMNTEAFF.

CDR3 bases: TGCGCCAGCAGCCACATGGCAGGCTCCTACGAGCAGTACTTC. The encoded protein is CASSHMAGSYEQYF. V and J are TRBV4-1 and TRBJ2-7; D gene ambiguous. Germline V gene lookup returns CDR1 MGHRA and CDR2 YSYEKL. The CDR3 has 14 residues. V lost 3 bases and J 0 bases, leaving 9 bases between the germline ends.

The chain employs TRBV5-4 and TRBJ1-6; TRBD1 might be the D (5 bases). The CDR3 extends over 15 amino acids. V lost 2 bases and J 7 bases, leaving 13 bases between the germline ends. Per the germline V gene, CDR1 is SGHNT and CDR2 is YYREEE (reference sequence). CDR3 sequence reads: CASSFGTPGNSPLHF. The CDR3 region has the DNA TGTGCCAGCAGCTTCGGGACTCCGGGAAATTCACCCCTCCACTTT.

This chain links TRBV5-6 with TRBJ2-5, with 9 bases fitting TRBD1. This CDR3 is built from 13 residues. The V gene's germline CDR1 is SGHDT and CDR2 YYEEEE. The J segment lost 6 bases and the V segment lost 4 bases, leaving 4 bases of the junction unmatched. The CDR3 protein is CASSPDRGKTQYF. The CDR3, as DNA: TGTGCCAGCAGCCCTGACAGGGGGAAGACCCAGTACTTC.

The genes are TRBV11-2 and TRBJ2-1; tentatively, D is TRBD1 (6 bases). The CDR3 consists of 14 residues. The V and J ends lost 4 bases and 5 bases respectively, with 12 bases between them. From germline, CDR1 is SGHAT and CDR2 FQNNGV. This chain's CDR3 is CASSYTGIHNEQFF. For the CDR3, the DNA is TGTGCCAGCAGCTACACAGGGATACACAATGAGCAGTTCTTC.

This clone has a single count. This chain joins TRBV2 and TRBJ2-3; 7 bases match TRBD2. Germline trimming cut 4 bases from V and 4 bases from J; bases unmatched to any gene: 11. This CDR3 comprises 16 residues. The V gene's germline CDR1 is SNHLY and CDR2 FYNNEI. The CDR3 loop is CASSARGRFGADTQYF. DNA for the CDR3: TGTGCCAGCAGTGCGCGGGGGAGATTCGGTGCAGATACGCAGTATTTT.

The rearrangement joins TRBV7-2 to TRBJ1-2; 7 nucleotides line up with TRBD1. CDR1 is SGHTA, CDR2 FQGNSA, per germline. V was pared by 5 bases and J by 6 bases, with 15 bases of the junction left unmatched. This CDR3 region has 16 residues. Here the CDR3 reads CASSGWRGRGLHGYTF. The CDR3 region has the DNA TGTGCCAGCAGCGGATGGAGGGGCAGGGGGTTGCATGGCTACACCTTC.

This chain links TRBV6-6 with TRBJ2-3; maybe TRBD1 (6 bases). V was clipped by 3 bases and J by 0 bases, with 10 bases between them. Germline V lookup: CDR1 MNHNY, CDR2 SVGAGI (reference sequence). This CDR3 comprises 15 residues. CDR3 DNA: TGTGCCAGCAGTTATTGGACAGATAGCACAGATACGCAGTATTTT. This codes for CASSYWTDSTDTQYF.

In its sample, this clone was seen once. The rearrangement joins TRBV28 to TRBJ2-7; possibly TRBD1 for D (5 bases). The V end lost 3 bases, the J end lost 3 bases, and 15 bases lay between the germline ends. CDR1 and CDR2 from the germline V gene are MDHEN and SYDVKM. This CDR3 is built from 15 residues. The CDR3 region has the DNA TGTGCCAGCAGTTTCCCACCGCAGGGCCACTACGAGCAGTACTTC. Encoded protein: CASSFPPQGHYEQYF.

The chain carries TRBV30 and TRBJ2-2; D is perhaps TRBD1 (6 bases). This CDR3 is 16 amino acids long. Germline loops: CDR1 GTSNPN, CDR2 SVGIG (reference sequence). The V end lost 4 bases, the J end lost 2 bases, and 17 bases lay between the germline ends. The chain's CDR3 is CAWIPGTRVNTGELFF. CDR3 bases: TGTGCCTGGATACCTGGGACACGGGTTAACACCGGGGAGCTGTTTTTT.

The V gene is TRBV7-9, the J gene TRBJ2-5; TRBD2 matches at 8 bases. Germline trimming cut 0 bases from V and 1 base from J; bases unmatched to any gene: 7. This CDR3 spans 17 amino acids. CDR1 and CDR2 from the germline V gene are SEHNR and FQNEAQ (reference sequence). CDR3 in amino acids: CASSLASGLGFQETQYF. In nucleotides, the CDR3 is TGTGCCAGCAGCTTAGCCTCGGGACTAGGGTTCCAAGAGACCCAGTACTTC.

This chain links TRBV7-8 with TRBJ2-1; TRBD1 aligns across 8 bases. The CDR3 sequence is 15 residues long. J lost 4 bases, V lost 5 bases, and 7 bases had no gene match. Germline CDR1 is SGHVS and CDR2 is FQNEAQ. The CDR3 DNA reads as TGTGCCAGCAGCACCAGGACAGGGACATACAATGAGCAGTTCTTC. Translated, it gives CASSTRTGTYNEQFF.

The chain joins TRBV5-8 to TRBJ2-7; 8 bases match TRBD2. The V gene end was trimmed by 0 bases and the J gene end by 0 bases; junction bases not matched to a gene: 2. Germline CDR1 SGHTS, CDR2 YDEGEE. The CDR3 spans 15 residues. The CDR3 is CASSLGSGSSYEQYF. In DNA, the CDR3 is TGTGCCAGCAGCTTGGGAAGCGGGAGCTCCTACGAGCAGTACTTC.

V gene TRBV25-1 combines with J gene TRBJ2-1, with 10 positions matching TRBD2. V dropped 4 bases and J dropped 9; count of bases not matched to a gene: 6. The CDR3 covers 14 residues. CDR1 and CDR2 from the germline V gene are MGHDK and SYGVNS. The CDR3 protein is CASSASGSGVEQFF. The DNA of the CDR3 is TGTGCCAGCAGTGCTAGCGGGAGTGGAGTTGAGCAGTTCTTC.

The genes are TRBV19 and TRBJ2-3; 7 bases map to TRBD2. CDR3 size: 15 residues. V was pared by 2 bases and J by 3 bases, with 5 bases of the junction left unmatched. In germline, CDR1 is LNHDA, CDR2 SQIVND (reference sequence). This CDR3 reads CASSIWAAGTDTQYF. In nucleotides, the CDR3 is TGTGCCAGTAGTATATGGGCAGCGGGGACAGATACGCAGTATTTT.